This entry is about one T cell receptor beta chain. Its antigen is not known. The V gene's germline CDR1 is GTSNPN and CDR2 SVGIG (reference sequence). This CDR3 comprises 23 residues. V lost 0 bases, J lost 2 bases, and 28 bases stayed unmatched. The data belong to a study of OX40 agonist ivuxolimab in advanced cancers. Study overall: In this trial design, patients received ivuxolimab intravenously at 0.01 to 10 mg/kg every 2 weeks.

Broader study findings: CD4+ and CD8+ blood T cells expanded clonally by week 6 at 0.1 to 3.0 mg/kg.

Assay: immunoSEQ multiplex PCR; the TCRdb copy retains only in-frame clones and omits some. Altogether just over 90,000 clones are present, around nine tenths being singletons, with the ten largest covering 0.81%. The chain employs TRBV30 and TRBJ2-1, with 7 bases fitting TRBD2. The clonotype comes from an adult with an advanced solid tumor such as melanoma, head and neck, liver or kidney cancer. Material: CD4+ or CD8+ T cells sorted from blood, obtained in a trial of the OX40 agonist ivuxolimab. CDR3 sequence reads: CAWSVPPRGRTDRGRPPYNEQFF. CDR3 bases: TGTGCCTGGAGTGTACCGCCGAGAGGACGCACCGACCGCGGGAGACCGCCCTACAATGAGCAGTTCTTC. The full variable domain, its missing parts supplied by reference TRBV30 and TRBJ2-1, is SQTIHQWPATLVQPVGSPLSLECTVEGTSNPNLYWYRQAAGRGLQLLFYSVGIGQISSEVPQNLSASRPQDRQFILSSKKLLLSDSGFYLCAWSVPPRGRTDRGRPPYNEQFFGPGTRLTVL.